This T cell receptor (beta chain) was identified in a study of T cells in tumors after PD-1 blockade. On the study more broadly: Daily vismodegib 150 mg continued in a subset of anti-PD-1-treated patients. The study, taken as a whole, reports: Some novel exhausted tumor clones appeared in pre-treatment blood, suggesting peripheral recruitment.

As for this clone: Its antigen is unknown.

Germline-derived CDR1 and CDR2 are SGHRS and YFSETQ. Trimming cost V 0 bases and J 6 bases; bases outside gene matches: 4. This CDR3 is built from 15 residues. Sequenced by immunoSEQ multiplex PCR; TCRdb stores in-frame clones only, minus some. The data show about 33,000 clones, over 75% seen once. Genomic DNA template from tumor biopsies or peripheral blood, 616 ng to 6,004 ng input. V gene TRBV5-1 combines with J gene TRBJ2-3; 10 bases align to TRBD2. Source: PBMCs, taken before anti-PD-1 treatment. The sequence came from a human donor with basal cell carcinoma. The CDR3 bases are TGCGCCAGCAGCTTGGAGCGGGGGGGCCGCGATACGCAGTATTTT. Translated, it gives CASSLERGGRDTQYF.